The following is a TCR beta chain sequence with its context. This sample stems from a study of blood T cell repertoires in COVID-19. The overall study: T cells, B-cell-depleted T cells, or PBMCs supplied cDNA or gDNA.

The assay was immunoSEQ multiplex PCR, and TCRdb's table has in-frame clones only and misses some. The sample comprises 50,000 to 75,000 clones, roughly 80% of which are singletons, and about 20% rests with the top ten. CDR3 size: 14 residues. V shed 7 bases and J 4 bases; nucleotides not matched to a gene: 5. The V gene's germline CDR1 is MGHDK and CDR2 SYGVNS. The chain couples TRBV25-1 to TRBJ2-1; 9 bases align to TRBD1. The sample was peripheral blood. The receptor's source is an elderly man with active or convalescent COVID-19. In DNA, the CDR3 is TGTGCCAGCACGGACAGGGGAGGGTACAATGAGCAGTTCTTC. This translates into CASTDRGGYNEQFF.